This T cell receptor (beta chain) was observed in a study of blood T cell repertoires in COVID-19. Trimming took off 6 bases at V and 8 bases at J, with 19 bases between the two ends. The CDR3 is made up of 14 amino acids. CDR1 LNHDA and CDR2 SQIVND come from the germline V gene (reference sequence). Profiling relied on immunoSEQ multiplex PCR, and the TCRdb table lists in-frame clones only, not all of them. The sample holds more than 150,000 clones, about four fifths seen once. Source material: PBMCs or T cells enriched from blood (not recorded which). This clonotype originated in a man aged 50 to 60 who had recovered from COVID-19. The V call is TRBV19, the J call TRBJ1-2; D is ambiguous. This CDR3 reads CASSAEPSLWGYTF. DNA for the CDR3: TGTGCCAGTAGCGCGGAGCCGTCCTTGTGGGGCTACACCTTC.